These T cell receptor beta chains were read from a single sample in a study of spatial heterogeneity in lung cancer. In TCRdb, the 5' RACE reads were re-called with MiXCR into one record per CDR3 protein. Among about 7,000 distinct CDR3 sequences listed, 3% to 4% were seen once. The source was lung tumor tissue, collected at surgery. The receptor set was obtained from a male donor with early-stage non-small cell lung cancer. CDR3s include the opening cysteine and the closing phenylalanine or tryptophan. D genes are given only for firm matches. Size is stated for part of the rows, as once, few or many counts, or as a class when the clone is expanded.

clone_size	d_call	j_call	v_call	cdr3_aa	cdr3_nt
many	.	TRBJ1-2	TRBV2	CASSPGVGYTF	TGTGCCAGCAGTCCAGGGGTTGGCTACACCTTC
medium-sized	.	TRBJ1-1	TRBV5-6	CASSLGGHSTEAFF	TGTGCCAGCAGCTTGGGGGGACACTCGACTGAAGCTTTCTTT
many	.	TRBJ1-5	TRBV19	CASSEGRDQPQHF	TGTGCCAGTAGTGAGGGTCGCGATCAGCCCCAGCATTTT
many	TRBD1	TRBJ2-5	TRBV10-2	CASSDRDRGGETQYF	TGCGCCAGCAGCGACCGGGACAGGGGGGGAGAGACCCAGTACTTC
medium-sized	.	TRBJ2-1	TRBV12-3/TRBV12-4	CASSLTDLREQFF	TGTGCCAGCAGTTTGACCGACCTTCGGGAGCAGTTCTTC
many	.	TRBJ2-5	TRBV10-2	CASSGRGLETQYF	TGCGCCAGCAGTGGCCGGGGGCTGGAGACCCAGTACTTC
medium-sized	.	TRBJ2-5	TRBV20-1	CSASGPQETQYF	TGCAGTGCTTCGGGACCCCAAGAGACCCAGTACTTC
many	.	TRBJ2-5	TRBV7-9	CASRPTGDPQETQYF	TGTGCCAGCAGACCTACAGGAGATCCCCAAGAGACCCAGTACTTC
many	.	TRBJ2-1	TRBV27	CASSLNRPGSYNEQFF	TGTGCCAGCAGTTTAAATCGTCCGGGCTCCTACAATGAGCAGTTCTTC
many	.	TRBJ1-5	TRBV5-6	CASSLGGLGNQPQHF	TGTGCCAGCAGCTTGGGGGGGCTGGGCAATCAGCCCCAGCATTTT
medium-sized	.	TRBJ1-1	TRBV11-2	CASSLGTMGQAEAFF	TGTGCCAGCAGCTTAGGTACGATGGGGCAGGCCGAAGCTTTCTTT
.	TRBD2	TRBJ2-7	TRBV5-1	CASSHSSGSGDEQYF	TGCGCCAGCAGCCACTCTAGCGGGAGCGGTGACGAGCAGTACTTC
many	.	TRBJ2-3	TRBV19	CARTADTQYF	TGTGCCAGGACAGCAGATACGCAGTATTTT
many	TRBD2	TRBJ2-5	TRBV20-1	CSARDRLAGAKEGTQYF	TGCAGTGCTAGAGATCGTCTAGCGGGAGCTAAGGAGGGGACCCAGTACTTC
medium-sized	.	TRBJ1-6	TRBV6-1	CTSGSYNSPLHF	TGTACCAGCGGCTCCTATAATTCACCCCTCCACTTT
many	.	TRBJ2-1	TRBV6-5	CASSYYRDNEQFF	TGTGCCAGCAGTTACTACAGAGACAATGAGCAGTTCTTC
many	.	TRBJ1-5	TRBV6-2/TRBV6-3	CASSSTASNQPQHF	TGTGCCAGCAGCTCGACAGCTAGCAATCAGCCCCAGCATTTT
many	.	TRBJ2-1	TRBV19	CASGWDDEQFF	TGTGCCAGTGGATGGGACGATGAGCAGTTCTTC
many	.	TRBJ1-4	TRBV12-3/TRBV12-4	CASSGTEREKLFF	TGTGCCAGCAGTGGGACCGAGAGGGAAAAACTGTTTTTT
many	TRBD2	TRBJ2-1	TRBV3-1	CASSRLAGDNNEQFF	TGTGCCAGCAGCCGACTAGCGGGAGATAATAATGAGCAGTTCTTC
few	TRBD2	TRBJ2-3	TRBV12-3/TRBV12-4	CASSSSGMGTDTQYF	TGTGCCAGCAGTTCTAGCGGGATGGGCACAGATACGCAGTATTTT
many	.	TRBJ1-2	TRBV9	CASSVVQGMGGYTF	TGTGCCAGCAGCGTAGTGCAGGGAATGGGCGGCTACACCTTC
many	.	TRBJ1-2	TRBV3-1	CASSQNREKGYTF	TGTGCCAGCAGCCAAAACCGGGAGAAGGGCTACACCTTC
many	TRBD1	TRBJ2-7	TRBV15	CATSTRTGGYEQYF	TGTGCCACCAGCACGAGGACAGGGGGCTACGAGCAGTACTTC
many	.	TRBJ2-1	TRBV7-9	CASSLGSGLYNEQFF	TGTGCCAGCAGCTTAGGGTCGGGGTTATACAATGAGCAGTTCTTC
medium-sized	.	TRBJ1-4	TRBV20-1	CSASLDEKLFF	TGCAGTGCTAGTCTTGATGAAAAACTGTTTTTT
large	.	TRBJ2-7	TRBV5-1	CASSLSGPYEQYF	TGCGCCAGCAGCTTGAGCGGGCCCTACGAGCAGTACTTC
medium-sized	.	TRBJ1-1	TRBV3-1	CASSPSAGSNTEAFF	TGTGCCAGCAGCCCCTCGGCGGGTTCGAACACTGAAGCTTTCTTT
many	.	TRBJ2-3	TRBV12-3/TRBV12-4	CASSRAGGTQYF	TGTGCCAGCAGCCGAGCGGGCGGTACGCAGTATTTT
many	.	TRBJ1-1	TRBV18	CASSFGTNTEAFF	TGTGCCAGCTCATTCGGGACGAACACTGAAGCTTTCTTT
many	.	TRBJ2-7	TRBV10-3	CAISAEGVPSYEQYF	TGTGCCATCAGTGCGGAAGGGGTTCCCTCCTACGAGCAGTACTTC
large	.	TRBJ1-5	TRBV7-9	CASSHRDLHF	TGTGCCAGCAGCCACCGGGACTTACATTTT
medium-sized	.	TRBJ1-1	TRBV30	CAWSVLDRFTEAFF	TGTGCCTGGAGTGTACTTGATAGATTCACTGAAGCTTTCTTT
many	.	TRBJ1-1	TRBV5-1	CASSWEMNTEAFF	TGCGCCAGCAGCTGGGAGATGAACACTGAAGCTTTCTTT
many	.	TRBJ2-1	TRBV5-8	CASSFLGGNEQFF	TGTGCCAGCAGCTTTTTGGGGGGAAATGAGCAGTTCTTC
many	TRBD1	TRBJ2-7	TRBV19	CASLSGQGAREQYF	TGTGCCAGCCTGAGCGGGCAGGGGGCGCGTGAGCAGTACTTC
many	.	TRBJ2-1	TRBV7-9	CASSLSSGNEQFF	TGTGCCAGCAGCTTAAGCTCCGGCAATGAGCAGTTCTTC
many	TRBD2	TRBJ2-3	TRBV7-2	CASSLVTSGGRGTQYF	TGTGCCAGCAGCTTAGTTACTAGCGGGGGCCGGGGTACGCAGTATTTT
many	.	TRBJ2-5	TRBV7-9	CASSPGIVTETQYF	TGTGCCAGCAGCCCAGGGATCGTAACAGAGACCCAGTACTTC
medium-sized	.	TRBJ1-2	TRBV29-1	CSARANYGYTF	TGCAGCGCACGTGCTAACTATGGCTACACCTTC
many	TRBD2	TRBJ2-7	TRBV12-3/TRBV12-4	CASSPEAGGRYEQYF	TGTGCCAGCAGTCCTGAAGCGGGGGGGAGATACGAGCAGTACTTC